This entry describes one T cell receptor (beta chain). Antigen specificity is unknown. CDR3 length: 16 residues. CDR1 and CDR2 from the germline V gene are SGHTA and FQGNSA. The data were obtained in a study of T cells expressing NK-cell markers. The study, taken as a whole, reports: These clonotypes additionally ranked first within the CD3+CD56-NKG2C+ fraction of a few donors. A range of about 1.0-8% of CD8+ T cells consisted of dominant NKG2C+ clonotypes in several donors.

TCRdb re-called the 5' RACE reads and gives one entry per CDR3 protein, without DNA. The table lists 250,000 to 300,000 distinct CDR3 sequences. Sequenced input: blood T cells: a sorted CD56 or NKG2C T cell subset, CD4+ or CD8+ T cells, or bulk PBMC T cells (not recorded which). This TCR derives from a man younger than 30 in good health. The V and J genes are TRBV7-2 and TRBJ2-7; the TCRdb D gene call, TRBD2, has no DNA to confirm it. The CDR3 sequence: CASSILPGTGTYEQYF.